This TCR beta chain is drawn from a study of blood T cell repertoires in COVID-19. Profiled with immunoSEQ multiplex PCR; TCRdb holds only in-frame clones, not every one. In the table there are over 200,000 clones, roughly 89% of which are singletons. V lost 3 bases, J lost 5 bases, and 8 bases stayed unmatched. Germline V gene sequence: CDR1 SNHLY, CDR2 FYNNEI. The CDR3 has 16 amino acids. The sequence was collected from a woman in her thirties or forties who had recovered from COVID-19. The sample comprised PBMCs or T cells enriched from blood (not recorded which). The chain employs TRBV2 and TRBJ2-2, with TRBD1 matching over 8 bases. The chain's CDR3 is CASSDARTGGTGELFF. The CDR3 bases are TGTGCCAGCAGTGATGCGAGAACAGGGGGAACCGGGGAGCTGTTTTTT.